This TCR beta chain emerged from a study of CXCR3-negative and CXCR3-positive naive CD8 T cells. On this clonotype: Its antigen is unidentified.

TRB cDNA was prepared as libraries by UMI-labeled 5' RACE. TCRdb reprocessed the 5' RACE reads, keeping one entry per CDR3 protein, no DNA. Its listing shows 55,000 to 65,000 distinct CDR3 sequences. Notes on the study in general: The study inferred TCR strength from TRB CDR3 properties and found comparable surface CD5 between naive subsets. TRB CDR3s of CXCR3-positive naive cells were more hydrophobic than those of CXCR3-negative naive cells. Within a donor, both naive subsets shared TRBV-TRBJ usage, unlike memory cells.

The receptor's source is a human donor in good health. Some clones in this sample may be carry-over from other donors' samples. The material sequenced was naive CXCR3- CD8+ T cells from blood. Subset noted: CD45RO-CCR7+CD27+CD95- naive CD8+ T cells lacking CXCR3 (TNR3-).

CDR3 region: CSAPGGGGSTDTQYF. The chain carries TRBV29-1 and TRBJ2-3; the TRBD1 assignment by TCRdb is unverifiable without DNA. This CDR3 is 15 amino acids long. Germline loops: CDR1 SQVTM, CDR2 ANQGSEA.